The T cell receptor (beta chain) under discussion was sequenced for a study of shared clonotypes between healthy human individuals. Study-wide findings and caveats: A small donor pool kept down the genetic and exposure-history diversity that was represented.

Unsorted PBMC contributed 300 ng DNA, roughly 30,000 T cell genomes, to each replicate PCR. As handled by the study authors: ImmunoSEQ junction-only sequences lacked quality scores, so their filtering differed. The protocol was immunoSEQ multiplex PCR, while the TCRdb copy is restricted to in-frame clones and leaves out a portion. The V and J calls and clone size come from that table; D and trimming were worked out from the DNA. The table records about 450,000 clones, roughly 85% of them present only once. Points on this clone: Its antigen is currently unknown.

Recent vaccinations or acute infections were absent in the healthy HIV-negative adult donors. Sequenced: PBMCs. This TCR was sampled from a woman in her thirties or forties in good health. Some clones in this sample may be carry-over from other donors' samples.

For the CDR3, the DNA is TGTGCCAGCAGCTTAGAGTCCGGTCGAGGAAACACCATATATTTT. Protein sequence: CASSLESGRGNTIYF. The rearrangement uses TRBV7-2 and TRBJ1-3; D unresolved. This CDR3 is 15 amino acids long. The V and J ends lost 1 base and 4 bases respectively, with 11 bases between them. From germline, CDR1 is SGHTA and CDR2 FQGNSA.